Each of the 4 T cell receptor beta chains below was sequenced from the same sample in a study of blood T cell repertoires in COVID-19 (dated by TCRdb to about 2020). Library preparation was by the immunoSEQ multiplex PCR assay. In TCRdb, the immuneACCESS table is reduced to in-frame sequences with V and J assigned. These tables do not hold every clone; where another copy was compared, an unresolved V gene accounts for under half, and the others remain unexplained. The sample table shows about 200,000 clones, and 84% are seen once. Roughly 13% of the sample lies in the top ten. Sequenced material: peripheral blood. All receptors derive from a human donor in a cohort sampled during active COVID-19.

This rearrangement joins TRBV7-9 to TRBJ2-7, with D perhaps matching TRBD2 (5 bases). The CDR3 totals 13 residues. CDR1 and CDR2 (germline): SEHNR, FQNEAQ (reference sequence). The V end lost 3 bases, the J end lost 6 bases, and 12 bases lay between the germline ends. This CDR3 reads CASSLFSEGEQYF. The CDR3 DNA follows: TGTGCCAGCAGCTTGTTTTCAGAGGGCGAGCAGTACTTC.

Of note for this clone: The sample has other DNA sequences that encode this CDR3 too. The CDR3 reads CASSRLAGVNEQFF. The CDR3 DNA reads TGCGCCAGCAGTCGACTAGCGGGAGTCAATGAGCAGTTCTTC. The genes are TRBV10-1 and TRBJ2-1, with 12 bases aligning to TRBD2. Germline V gives CDR1 WNHNN, CDR2 SYGVQD (reference sequence). Unmatched junction bases numbered 2, after V lost 5 bases and J lost 6 bases. There are 14 residues in the CDR3.

The chain is built from TRBV6-5 and TRBJ2-1; D might be TRBD1 (5 bases). The CDR3 runs 12 residues. Germline V gene lookup returns CDR1 MNHEY and CDR2 SVGAGI. Trimming removed 8 bases at V and 6 bases at J, with 11 bases between. Here the CDR3 reads CASVRVLNEQFF. For the CDR3, the DNA is TGTGCCAGCGTCAGGGTACTCAATGAGCAGTTCTTC.

J is TRBJ2-6 and V is TRBV5-4, with 9 bases that match TRBD1. Germline CDR1 SGHNT, CDR2 YYREEE (reference sequence). The CDR3 is made up of 17 amino acids. J was trimmed by 8 bases and V by 3 bases; bases with no gene match: 12. The CDR3 is CASSSPGQGTGTNVLTF. The CDR3 nucleotides are TGTGCCAGCAGCTCACCGGGACAGGGAACCGGGACCAACGTCCTGACTTTC.